The 8 T cell receptor beta chains presented below share a single source sample, sequenced in a study of vaccination and CD4 T cells after COVID-19. Their antigens remain unidentified. This sample's treatment: roughly 10-day PBMC culture with coronavirus spike peptide pools or control peptides (ViraFEST assay). Once obtained from cultured CD4+ T cells, the DNA was sequenced using the Oncomine TCR Beta short-read assay. TCRdb fed the PCR reads into MiXCR, producing one record per CDR3 protein. The sample has around 13,000 distinct CDR3 sequences, roughly 37% seen once. The sequenced material came from CD4+ T cells from blood, cultured in vitro. These receptors came from a human donor who had recovered from COVID-19.

This clonotype came up a few times. This sequence joins TRBV19 and TRBJ2-3, with 10 nucleotides matching TRBD2. J lost 2 bases, V lost 6 bases, and 5 bases had no gene match. The CDR3 covers 15 residues. Germline CDR1 is LNHDA and CDR2 is SQIVND (reference sequence). In DNA, the CDR3 is TGTGCCAGTAGAGGTCTAGCGGGAGCCACAGATACGCAGTATTTT. Translated: CASRGLAGATDTQYF. Looking up the rest from reference TRBV19 and TRBJ2-3 gives the full variable domain: DGGITQSPKYLFRKEGQNVTLSCEQNLNHDAMYWYRQDPGQGLRLIYYSQIVNDFQKGDIAEGYSVSREKKESFPLTVTSAQKNPTAFYLCASRGLAGATDTQYFGPGTRLTVL.

The V gene is TRBV24-1, the J gene TRBJ2-2, with D maybe TRBD1 (6 bases). The germline V gene has CDR1 KGHDR and CDR2 SFDVKD. The CDR3 is 13 residues long. Trimming pared 4 bases from V and 4 bases from J, leaving 6 bases between. The CDR3 DNA reads as TGTGCCACCAGTGAGGACAGCACCGGGGAGCTGTTTTTT. Its protein product is CATSEDSTGELFF.

The chain has TRBV30 and TRBJ1-2; no clear D gene. The V and J ends lost 1 base and 5 bases respectively, with 17 bases between them. There are 15 residues in the CDR3. Germline loops: CDR1 GTSNPN, CDR2 SVGIG (reference sequence). Here the CDR3 DNA reads TGTGCCTGGAGTGGAAGATGGGGTAACGGGTATGGCTACACCTTC. Its translation: CAWSGRWGNGYGYTF.

The chain is built from TRBV9 and TRBJ1-2; the match to TRBD1 covers 10 bases. Germline lookup yields CDR1 SGDLS and CDR2 YYNGEE. The CDR3 is 14 residues long. The junction had 4 bases not matched to a gene; V was cut back by 4 bases and J by 4 bases. DNA for the CDR3: TGTGCCAGCAGCAAGACAGGGGGCTTCTATGGCTACACCTTC. Amino acid sequence: CASSKTGGFYGYTF.

The V and J genes are TRBV4-1 and TRBJ1-5, with 9 bases matching TRBD1. The CDR3 runs to 17 residues. J was trimmed by 2 bases and V by 0 bases; bases with no gene match: 5. From germline, CDR1 is MGHRA and CDR2 YSYEKL. The CDR3 DNA reads as TGCGCCAGCAGCCAAGAGGTTAGACAGGGGGGCAATCAGCCCCAGCATTTT. This sequence encodes CASSQEVRQGGNQPQHF.

This clonotype appeared a few times. The rearrangement joins TRBV6-2 or TRBV6-3 to TRBJ2-7, with 11 nucleotides matching TRBD2. The CDR3 runs to 14 residues. CDR1 and CDR2 from the germline V gene are MNHEY and SVGEGT. The J segment lost 5 bases and the V segment lost 6 bases, leaving 6 bases of the junction unmatched. In DNA form, the CDR3 reads TGTGCCAGCAGACCTGGACTAGCGGGCGACGAGCAGTACTTC. This sequence encodes CASRPGLAGDEQYF.

There are a few counts of this clonotype. The rearrangement joins TRBV2 to TRBJ1-6; D uncertain. The CDR3 consists of 15 residues. CDR1 is SNHLY and CDR2 is FYNNEI in the germline V gene. Trimming left V 3 bases short and J 8 bases short, with 14 bases between. The CDR3 bases are TGTGCCAGCAGTGATTACTCGGGTTTGGATTCACCCCTCCACTTT. Encoded protein: CASSDYSGLDSPLHF.

In this sample, this clonotype turned up a few times. The rearrangement joins TRBV28 to TRBJ1-5; D not certain. The CDR3 extends over 11 amino acids. Germline loops: CDR1 MDHEN, CDR2 SYDVKM. V was trimmed by 7 bases and J by 10 bases, leaving 11 bases between them. CDR3 nucleotide sequence: TGTGCCAGCACTATTTCAGGCCCCCAGCATTTT. Its translation: CASTISGPQHF.